This TCR beta chain is from a study of cytomegalovirus exposure and HLA in healthy donors (TCRdb year 2017). A note on the overall study: An earlier analysis of roughly 500 of the donors reported about 290 Gb of sequence data and 120 million or so unique TCR beta sequences from 150 million to 200 million T cells. Roughly 320 gigabases of sequencing data and tens of millions of unique TCR sequences made up an early release that covered under 750 HLA-typed donors. The genetic ancestry cluster associated with self-reported Caucasian donors included 80% to 90% of the approximately 400 genotyped donors. The aim of the study was to test whether cataloging public T cell receptors could identify signatures of past pathogen exposure. Using immunosequencing, the study profiled T cell repertoires from 666 subjects and related those repertoires to cytomegalovirus serostatus. A separate validation cohort of some 130 different subjects was used in addition to the 666-subject first cohort. To predict cytomegalovirus infection status, the study combined high-throughput TCR immunosequencing, statistical association of individual TCRs with disease status, and machine learning. A later analysis re-analyzed previously published TCR beta repertoires from roughly 600 donors and added high-resolution HLA genotyping to study TCR occurrence patterns. Rather than drawing on any new phenotypic data, the later analysis identified candidate immune exposures from TCR beta sequences and the way those sequences occurred across donors. An earlier analysis of approximately 640 of the donors applied high-throughput TCR beta sequencing to assess whether each TCR beta V gene segment acted as functional or pseudogenic. Donor age, sex, ethnicity and CMV serostatus were compiled alongside the repertoire data. A later genetic analysis used genome-wide SNP genotypes for 398 of the 666 donors, treating that subset as a discovery cohort. All discovery cohort repertoires had been generated using a single sequencing platform. Class I and class II HLA loci were covered by the typing at four-digit resolution. Typing coverage differed by locus: A, B, C, DRB1 and DQB1 were typed in roughly 620-630 donors, DQA1 in approximately 520, DPA1 in roughly 590, and DPB1 in 472. Because of strong linkage in the cohort, five DR-DQ haplotypes were treated as single units for association and clustering. On average, 235,054 unique TCR beta nucleotide sequences were sequenced per donor among about 400 genotyped donors of the cohort, with 15% to 20% of those sequences being non-productive. The study at large found these results: According to a later analysis, most CMV-associated TCR beta chains appeared to be HLA-restricted, and the HLA associations seemed to be driven largely by CMV exposure. Several of the top co-occurrence clusters appeared to be linked to parvovirus B19, influenza, CMV and Epstein-Barr virus, according to a later analysis. Three of the identified cytomegalovirus-associated TCR beta chains were confirmed in vitro to be specific for cytomegalovirus antigens. In a later analysis, the rate of TCR association differed among HLA loci, with DRB1 alleles having the most associated TCRs and HLA-C alleles having the fewest. According to a later genetic analysis, donors in an Asian-associated ancestry cluster had fewer N-insertions in productive TCRs than the approximately 710-donor mean. When HLA alleles, especially DR and DQ, strongly co-occurred, TCR associations were difficult to assign to individual alleles. The only immune exposure information available for the cohort was CMV serostatus. Correlated functional status among segregating V segments might reflect linkage disequilibrium, but an unknown experimental factor could not be ruled out. Across donors, most TCR sequences were observed very rarely, whereas some public TCRs were present in many individuals. Presence/absence analyses assumed roughly uniform sequencing depth across donors, an assumption that may not hold. A later genetic analysis associated a missense DCLRE1C variant with V-gene and J-gene trimming of TCR beta chains, and an independent cohort replicated the association. A further reported finding was that TCR beta sequences accurately predicted the HLA-A and HLA-B alleles for most subjects in the first cohort. Because counts were too low, seventeen rarely observed V segments, including chromosome 9 orphons, were excluded from the earlier analysis of fewer than 650 of the donors. The classifier was reported to diagnose cytomegalovirus status with high specificity and sensitivity in both the original cohort and the validation cohort. At a false discovery rate of 0.05, a later analysis linked about 17,000 TCR beta sequences to specific HLA alleles. Compared with equally common non-associated chains, HLA-associated TCR beta chains in a later analysis were more clonally expanded and had lower generation probabilities. This cohort had only TCR beta chains sequenced, and the lack of alpha or paired-chain data limited which features could be detected. A cluster of highly shared sequence variants was judged likely to be a technical artifact of the sequencing pipeline. Because HLA typing was missing for some donors at each locus, association tests included only the typed subset. The study listed 150 to 200 TCR beta chains as associated with cytomegalovirus. Some IMGT-functional V segments, including TRBV6-2 and TRBV6-3, could not be distinguished by the 87-base-pair reads and were therefore excluded. Broadly in line with IMGT annotations, most TCR beta V segments showed up in productive rearrangements about 90% or about 30% of the time in an earlier analysis of a few hundred of the donors. It was suggested by the authors that the approach could potentially be generalized to other disease states and immunological phenotypes.

The library came from the immunoSEQ multiplex PCR assay. A mixture of 60 forward primers for TCR Vbeta segments and 13 reverse primers for TCR Jbeta segments was used in the multiplex PCR. A multiplex PCR assay on genomic DNA amplified the CDR3 region of rearranged TCR beta genes. The Illumina HiSeq System was used to sequence the amplified TCR beta libraries as 87-base-pair reads. In the original analysis: A later analysis tallied tens of millions of unique TCR beta chains across the 610 or so repertoires, and approximately 9.9 million of those chains were shared by two or more donors. Raw reads were error-corrected and collapsed into unique sequences with a nearest-neighbor algorithm that merged closely related sequences to remove PCR and sequencing errors. Alignment of CDR3 sequences to IMGT reference sequences was used to assign V, D and J gene segments. Each retained sequence needed at least a six-nucleotide match to both a V gene segment and a J gene segment. Rearrangements were classified as productive when the CDR3 lacked stop codons and remained in frame with V and J, and all other rearrangements were classified as non-productive. CDR3 was defined according to IMGT convention as the region running from the second conserved V-encoded cysteine to the conserved J-encoded phenylalanine. Sequences without an unambiguous match to a single V gene segment were excluded from the earlier analysis of several hundred of the donors. An earlier analysis of some 500 of the donors classified V segments as functional when productive rearrangements were above 56.7% and as segregating when the standard deviation between donors was above 5%. A statistical classification framework was developed to diagnose cytomegalovirus status using the catalog of TCR beta chain sequences. V and J gene assignment, in a later analysis, came from comparing TCR nucleotide sequences with IMGT/GENE-DB human TR gene sequences. A later analysis assigned CDR3 sequences and most-parsimonious VDJ recombination scenarios with the TCRdist pipeline. A later analysis defined each TCR beta chain by its CDR3 amino acid sequence plus V-gene family, and excluded reads lacking a unique V-gene family. A later analysis removed nearly 600 highly shared, low-generation-probability nucleotide sequences to deal with suspected cross-contamination and a sequencing artifact. In a later analysis, a clonal expansion index for each public chain was calculated from normalized within-repertoire ranks of inferred template counts. Generation probabilities in a later analysis came from a VDJ recombination model fitted to out-of-frame rearrangements, and those results were checked against IGoR. In a later analysis, hypergeometric tests were used to score TCR-TCR, TCR-HLA and TCR-CMV co-occurrence, with a repertoire-size bias correction applied to TCR pairs. A later analysis estimated false discovery rates by permuting HLA or CMV assignments 20 times. A later analysis grouped co-occurring TCRs with DBSCAN, adding TCRdist sequence similarity when clustering within HLA-allele-positive subsets. For co-occurrence clustering, repertoires with fewer than 30,000 or more than 120,000 public chains were excluded, along with four or five repertoires with anomalous nucleotide sharing. Sourced from immuneACCESS, this table was stored by TCRdb with only in-frame sequences that have V and J called. A share of the clones is absent; for the studies checked, an unresolved V gene accounts for under half, and the remainder has no known explanation. The D gene and trimming were derived from the DNA, and the V and J assignments and clone size from that table. The sample table lists tens of thousands of clones, roughly 77% of them with a count of one. Jointly, the top ten make up roughly 25% of the sample.

From its cysteine to its phenylalanine, the CDR3 spans 14 amino acids. Only the CDR3 DNA is retained, 42 bases long and in frame from the first base. Ends trimmed: V by 5 bases, J by 6 bases; bases unmatched to a gene: 8. The CDR1 and CDR2 encoded by the germline V gene are MNHEY and SVGAGI. The cohort consisted of approximately 670 healthy bone marrow donors. Cohort members were all nominally healthy when sampled, although unrecorded immune exposures were likely present. The donor was CMV seropositive and was included in the group of 250 to 350 seropositive cohort members. A peripheral blood sample was collected from each donor, and TCR beta sequencing was performed on peripheral blood mononuclear cells. Genomic DNA was extracted from the blood cell samples with the Qiagen DNeasy Blood Extraction Kit. Points on this clone: Its antigen is still unknown. No base quality information exists; no much larger clone differs at one position.

What was sequenced was PBMCs. The sequence was obtained from a woman aged 40 to 55 in good health and CMV-seropositive. The rearrangement joined TRBV6-5 to TRBJ1-1; 8 junctional bases match TRBD1. For the CDR3, the sequence is CASSPDRGRAEAFF. The DNA sequence is as follows: TGTGCCAGCAGTCCCGACAGGGGAAGGGCTGAAGCTTTCTTT.